Below, 5 T cell receptor beta chains from the same sample are listed, as sequenced in a study of control samples from healthy donors and cancer patients. The assay was immunoSEQ multiplex PCR, and TCRdb's table has in-frame clones only and misses some. The sample has under 80,000 clones; 94% are singletons. The sequencing sample was made of blood. These receptors all come from a middle-aged woman in good health.

This chain connects TRBV30 to TRBJ2-7, with a weak D call TRBD1 (6 bases). Trimming took 2 bases from V and 1 from J, leaving 18 bases between them. CDR3 size: 16 residues. The germline V gene encodes CDR1 GTSNPN and CDR2 SVGIG (reference sequence). CDR3 in amino acids: CAWSIFTGSVSYEQYF. The CDR3 DNA reads as TGTGCCTGGAGTATTTTTACAGGGTCTGTATCCTACGAGCAGTACTTC.

This clone occurred once. The chain has TRBV2 and TRBJ1-2, with D perhaps TRBD1 (6 bases). CDR3 length equals 13 residues. Germline loops: CDR1 SNHLY, CDR2 FYNNEI. The V and J ends lost 6 bases and 3 bases respectively, with 11 bases between them. In DNA form, the CDR3 reads TGTGCCAGCAGCCGGGGGCGGGACTATGGCTACACCTTC. Its protein is CASSRGRDYGYTF.

V gene TRBV19 combines with J gene TRBJ2-1, with D tentatively TRBD2 (6 bases). With 11 bases removed from V and 10 bases from J, the gap between germline ends came to 18 bases. The CDR3 runs to 12 residues. Germline V gene sequence: CDR1 LNHDA, CDR2 SQIVND (reference sequence). In DNA form, the CDR3 reads TGTGCCGCCTCCGCCGGGAGAATGGAGCAGTTCTTC. Translated: CAASAGRMEQFF.

This clone was detected once. V is TRBV18 and J is TRBJ1-5; no reliable D call. Germline values: CDR1 KGHSH, CDR2 LQKENI. The V and J ends lost 3 bases and 0 bases respectively, with 9 bases between them. This CDR3 has 15 amino acids. CDR3 sequence: CASSPSRASNQPQHF. CDR3 nucleotides: TGTGCCAGCTCACCCTCAAGGGCTAGCAATCAGCCCCAGCATTTT. Looking up the rest from reference TRBV18 and TRBJ1-5 gives the full variable domain: NAGVMQNPRHLVRRRGQEARLRCSPMKGHSHVYWYRQLPEEGLKFMVYLQKENIIDESGMPKERFSAEFPKEGPSILRIQQVVRGDSAAYFCASSPSRASNQPQHFGDGTRLSIL.

The chain employs TRBV24-1 and TRBJ2-5; 10 nucleotides line up with TRBD2. The V segment lost 3 bases and the J segment 5 bases; nucleotides outside the gene matches: 20. The CDR3 loop spans 20 amino acids. Germline CDR1 KGHDR, CDR2 SFDVKD. The chain's CDR3 is CATSDSKQGYSGGGSETQYF. As DNA, the CDR3 is TGTGCCACCAGTGATAGTAAACAGGGGTACAGCGGGGGGGGTTCGGAGACCCAGTACTTC.